This T cell receptor beta chain came from a study of blood T cell repertoires in COVID-19. For the study at large: Spain, Italy and the United States supplied samples that represented acute and convalescent COVID-19. Sources were T cells, B-cell-depleted T cells, or PBMCs; the material itself was cDNA or gDNA.

V lost 5 bases and J 3 bases, leaving 17 bases between the germline ends. This CDR3 spans 15 amino acids. The germline CDR1 and CDR2 sequences are MNHEY and SMNVEV (reference sequence). In the original processing: Reference gene primer amplification in the assay estimated nucleated cell counts. Generated by immunoSEQ multiplex PCR, the TCRdb table keeps only in-frame clones and is missing some. V and J calls and clone size follow that table, whereas D and trimming were derived from the DNA. Here the sample spans more than 55,000 clones, around 92% being singletons. This TCR came from a man aged 45-60 years with active COVID-19. J is TRBJ2-7 and V is TRBV27; possible D gene TRBD2, 5 bases. The sample was peripheral blood. In DNA, the CDR3 is TGTGCCAGCAGTACTACCGGGAAGCGCCTCTACGAGCAGTACTTC. Amino acid sequence: CASSTTGKRLYEQYF.